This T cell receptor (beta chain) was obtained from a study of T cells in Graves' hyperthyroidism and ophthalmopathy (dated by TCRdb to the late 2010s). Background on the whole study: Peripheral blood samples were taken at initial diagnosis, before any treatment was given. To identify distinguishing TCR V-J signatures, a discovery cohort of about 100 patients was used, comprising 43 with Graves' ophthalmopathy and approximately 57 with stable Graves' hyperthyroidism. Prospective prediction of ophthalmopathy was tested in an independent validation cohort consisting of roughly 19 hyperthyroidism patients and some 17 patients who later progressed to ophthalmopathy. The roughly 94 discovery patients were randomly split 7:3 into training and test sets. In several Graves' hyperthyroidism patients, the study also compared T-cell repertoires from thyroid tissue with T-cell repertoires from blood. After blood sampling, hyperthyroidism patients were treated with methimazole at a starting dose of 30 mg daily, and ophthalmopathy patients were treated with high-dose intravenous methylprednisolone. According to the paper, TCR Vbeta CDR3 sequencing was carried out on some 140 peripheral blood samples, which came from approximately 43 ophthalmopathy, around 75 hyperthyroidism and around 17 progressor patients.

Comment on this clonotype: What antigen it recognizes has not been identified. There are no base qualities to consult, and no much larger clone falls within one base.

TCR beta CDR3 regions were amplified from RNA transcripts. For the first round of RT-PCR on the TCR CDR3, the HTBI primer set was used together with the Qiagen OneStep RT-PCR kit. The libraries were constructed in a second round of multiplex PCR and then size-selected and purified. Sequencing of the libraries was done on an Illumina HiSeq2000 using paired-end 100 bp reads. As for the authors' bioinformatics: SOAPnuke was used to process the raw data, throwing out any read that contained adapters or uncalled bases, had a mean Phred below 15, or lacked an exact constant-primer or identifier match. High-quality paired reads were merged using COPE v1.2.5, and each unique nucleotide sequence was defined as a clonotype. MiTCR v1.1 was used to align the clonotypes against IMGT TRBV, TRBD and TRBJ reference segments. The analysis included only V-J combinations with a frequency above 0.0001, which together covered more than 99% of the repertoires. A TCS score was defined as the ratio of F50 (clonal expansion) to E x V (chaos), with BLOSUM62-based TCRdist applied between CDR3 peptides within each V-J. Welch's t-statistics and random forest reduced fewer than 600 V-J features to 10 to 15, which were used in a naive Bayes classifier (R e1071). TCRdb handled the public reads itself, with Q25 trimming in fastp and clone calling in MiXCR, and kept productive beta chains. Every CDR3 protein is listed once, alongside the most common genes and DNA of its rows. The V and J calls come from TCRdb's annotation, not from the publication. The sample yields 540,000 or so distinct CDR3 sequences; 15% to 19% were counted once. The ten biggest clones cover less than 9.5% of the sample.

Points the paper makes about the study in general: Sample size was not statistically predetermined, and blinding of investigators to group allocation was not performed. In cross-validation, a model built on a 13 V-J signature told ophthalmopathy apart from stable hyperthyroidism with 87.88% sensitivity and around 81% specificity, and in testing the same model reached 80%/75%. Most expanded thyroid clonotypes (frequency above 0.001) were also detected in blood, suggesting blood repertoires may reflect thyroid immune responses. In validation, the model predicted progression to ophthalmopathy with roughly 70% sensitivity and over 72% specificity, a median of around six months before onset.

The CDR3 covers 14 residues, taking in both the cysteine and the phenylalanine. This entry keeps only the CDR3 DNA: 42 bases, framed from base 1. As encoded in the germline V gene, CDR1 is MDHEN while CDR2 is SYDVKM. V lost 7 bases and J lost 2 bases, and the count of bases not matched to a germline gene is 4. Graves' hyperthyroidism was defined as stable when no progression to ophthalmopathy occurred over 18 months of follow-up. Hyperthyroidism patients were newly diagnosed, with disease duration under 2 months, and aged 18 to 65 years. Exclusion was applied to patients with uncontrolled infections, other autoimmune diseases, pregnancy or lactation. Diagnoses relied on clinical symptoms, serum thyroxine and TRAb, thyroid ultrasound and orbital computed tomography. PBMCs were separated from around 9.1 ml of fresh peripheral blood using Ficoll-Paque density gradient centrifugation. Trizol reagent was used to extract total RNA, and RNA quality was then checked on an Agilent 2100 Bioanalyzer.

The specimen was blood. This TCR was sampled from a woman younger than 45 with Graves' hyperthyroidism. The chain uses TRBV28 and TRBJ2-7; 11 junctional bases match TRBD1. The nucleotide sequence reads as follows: TGTGCCAGCAAAGGGACAGGGGGGACCTACGAGCAGTACTTC. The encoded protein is CASKGTGGTYEQYF.